What follows are 8 T cell receptor beta chains derived from one specimen sequenced in a study of control samples from healthy donors and cancer patients. Generated by immunoSEQ multiplex PCR, the TCRdb table keeps only in-frame clones and is missing some. The sample includes roughly 70,000 clones, about 94% of them seen just once. Material for sequencing was blood. The receptors here all came from a woman between 25 and 40 years old in good health.

The chain is built from TRBV9 and TRBJ1-1; D is unresolved. The germline gives CDR1 SGDLS, CDR2 YYNGEE. The V end lost 0 bases, the J end lost 5 bases, and 14 bases lay between the germline ends. CDR3 length: 15 residues. The CDR3, as DNA: TGTGCCAGCAGCGTAGTTCCGGGGTCCGGGACTGAAGCTTTCTTT. Translating gives CASSVVPGSGTEAFF.

The rearrangement uses TRBV6-1 and TRBJ2-7; the match to TRBD2 covers 10 bases. CDR1 MNHNS and CDR2 SASEGT come from the germline V gene. The CDR3 has 15 residues. The junction had 4 bases not matched to a gene; V was cut back by 2 bases and J by 3 bases. In DNA, the CDR3 is TGTGCCAGCAGTGAACAGGCTAGCGGGAGCTACGAGCAGTACTTC. Protein: CASSEQASGSYEQYF.

The V gene is TRBV14, the J gene TRBJ1-4; 7 nucleotides agree with TRBD1. The V gene's germline CDR1 is SGHDN and CDR2 FVKESK. The CDR3 sequence is 15 residues long. Unmatched junction bases numbered 8, after V lost 2 bases and J lost 8 bases. The CDR3 DNA reads as TGTGCCAGCAGCCAAAGACAGGGCTTTCAGGAAAAACTGTTTTTT. As protein: CASSQRQGFQEKLFF.

The chain has TRBV7-8 and TRBJ1-1; D remains ambiguous. Germline CDR1 SGHVS, CDR2 FQNEAQ. This CDR3 contains 14 residues. Trimming stripped 2 bases from V and 6 bases from J, with 13 bases between. The CDR3 coding sequence is TGTGCCAGCAGCTTATACGGCCCTACTTCTGAAGCTTTCTTT. As protein: CASSLYGPTSEAFF.

The chain joins TRBV29-1 to TRBJ1-1; D unclear. Germline V gives CDR1 SQVTM, CDR2 ANQGSEA. The CDR3 runs 12 residues. The germline V and J ends were trimmed by 0 bases and 5 bases, with 7 bases remaining between them. DNA for the CDR3: TGCAGCGTTGAAGATGTACCAACTGAAGCTTTCTTT. This sequence encodes CSVEDVPTEAFF.

V is TRBV6-1 and J is TRBJ1-2; D is undetermined. The germline CDR1 and CDR2 sequences are MNHNS and SASEGT. V lost 2 bases and J lost 3, with 10 bases in between. The CDR3 covers 14 residues. The CDR3 loop is CASSESAEYYGYTF. CDR3 sequence (DNA): TGTGCCAGCAGTGAAAGTGCAGAGTACTATGGCTACACCTTC.

This rearrangement joins TRBV5-4 to TRBJ2-2, with 8 bases lining up with TRBD2. Germline CDR1 is SGHNT and CDR2 is YYREEE (reference sequence). The CDR3 totals 16 residues. V was clipped by 3 bases and J by 4 bases; unmatched bases: 8. The CDR3 bases are TGTGCCAGCAGCTCACGCGGGGGGAGTAGCACCGGGGAGCTGTTTTTT. Its protein is CASSSRGGSSTGELFF.

The chain carries TRBV20-1 and TRBJ1-5; maybe TRBD1 (5 bases). This CDR3 has 13 amino acids. Trimming pared 3 bases from V and 5 bases from J, leaving 11 bases between. Germline V gives CDR1 DFQATT, CDR2 SNEGSKA (reference sequence). CDR3 coding DNA: TGCAGTGCTAGTAGAGGGGCCGATCAGCCCCAGCATTTT. Translated: CSASRGADQPQHF.